The clone carrying this T cell receptor (beta chain) showed up just a few times. Other DNA sequences in the sample encode the same CDR3. Method: immunoSEQ multiplex PCR; TCRdb's copy keeps in-frame clones and lacks some. Here the sample spans roughly 70,000 clones, over 75% being singletons. The germline gives CDR1 MNHEY, CDR2 SVGEGT. The CDR3 is made up of 13 amino acids. V lost 0 bases and J 4 bases, leaving 6 bases between the germline ends. The sample belongs to a study of blood T cell repertoires in COVID-19. The J gene is TRBJ1-1, the V gene TRBV6-2 or TRBV6-3; D is possibly TRBD1 (5 bases). The receptor was derived from an older man with acute or convalescent COVID-19. Sequencing was done on a sample of peripheral blood. The CDR3 coding sequence is TGTGCCAGCAGTTACTCAAGGGGCACTGAAGCTTTCTTT. It is translated as CASSYSRGTEAFF.